This record looks at one T cell receptor beta chain sequence and its context. The data originate from a study of cytomegalovirus exposure and HLA in healthy donors. TCRdb's copy holds only in-frame clones and misses some; the assay was immunoSEQ multiplex PCR. The sample holds roughly 150,000 clones, around 96% seen once. The material sequenced was PBMCs. The TCR originated in a woman aged 18-35 years in good health and CMV-seronegative.

The CDR3 DNA sequence: TGTGCCAGCAGGGGACAGGGGGCAAGTACTGAAGCTTTCTTT. This gives the protein CASRGQGASTEAFF. The J gene is TRBJ1-1, the V gene TRBV6-5; 12 positions match TRBD1. V was clipped by 6 bases and J by 5 bases; unmatched bases: 4. The CDR3 contains 14 residues. The germline CDR1 and CDR2 sequences are MNHEY and SVGAGI.